This record looks at one T cell receptor beta chain sequence and its context. This sample is part of a study of blood T cell repertoires in COVID-19. The wider study: The United States, Italy and Spain provided the acute and convalescent COVID-19 samples.

Original data processing: Estimated nucleated cell counts came from reference gene primer amplification. The repertoire was sequenced with immunoSEQ multiplex PCR; TCRdb's copy has only in-frame clones and lacks some. V, J and clone size are those of that table, while D and trimming were read from the DNA. The sample holds 300,000 to 400,000 clones, around 91% seen once. Germline CDR1 reads SGHDT; CDR2 reads YYEEEE. The CDR3 is 16 residues long. Trimming shortened V by 2 bases and J by 6 bases, and 17 bases separated the two germline ends. The TCR originated in a woman under 30 who had recovered from COVID-19. The chain employs TRBV5-6 and TRBJ2-2, with D tentatively TRBD2 (5 bases). Source material: peripheral blood. In DNA form, the CDR3 reads TGTGCCAGCAGCTTCTTTTCGGTCGGAGGTGCCGGGGAGCTGTTTTTT. Protein sequence: CASSFFSVGGAGELFF.